The 29 T cell receptor beta chains below all came from one sample that was sequenced in a study of regulatory T cells in long-lasting Graves disease. The time point denotes: persistent/refractory GD, antithyroid drugs over 5 years with positive TRAb. RNA isolated from PBMCs was used to make the TCR library. Relying on iRepertoire HTBI primers and Arm-PCR of CDR3 regions, the team built TCR beta libraries. MiXCR was run by TCRdb on the multiplex PCR reads, yielding one entry per CDR3 protein. The table includes around 450,000 distinct CDR3 sequences, about 22% detected once. The sample in question was peripheral blood mononuclear cells (PBMCs), obtained when the disease was refractory, from a patient treated with antithyroid drugs. The receptors were gathered from a female donor with Graves disease.

This chain uses TRBV7-9 with TRBJ1-2, with 8 bases matching TRBD1. V was pared by 6 bases and J by 8 bases, with 17 bases of the junction left unmatched. The germline gives CDR1 SEHNR, CDR2 FQNEAQ (reference sequence). The CDR3 extends over 16 amino acids. The CDR3 here is CASRPDPGQASEGYTF. Written as DNA, the CDR3 is TGTGCCAGCAGACCCGATCCGGGACAGGCGTCGGAGGGCTACACCTTC.

This clonotype has ten or more counts. In nucleotides, the CDR3 is TGTGCCAGCAGACTGGGGGTCAACCTGTTTTTT. Translating gives CASRLGVNLFF. The chain employs TRBV5-4 and TRBJ1-4, with D maybe TRBD1 (5 bases). Trimming removed 5 bases at V and 14 bases at J, with 13 bases between. CDR3 length: 11 amino acids. CDR1 is SGHNT and CDR2 is YYREEE in the germline V gene (reference sequence).

This clonotype was observed a handful of times. J is TRBJ1-2 and V is TRBV15; D not certain. The length of the CDR3 is 14 residues. Germline V gene sequence: CDR1 LNHNV, CDR2 YYDKDF (reference sequence). Trimming shortened V by 1 base and J by 2 bases, and 8 bases separated the two germline ends. CDR3 DNA sequence: TGTGCCACCAGCAGAGCCGGGAGAAACTATGGCTACACCTTC. Amino acids: CATSRAGRNYGYTF. The full variable domain, its missing parts supplied by reference TRBV15 and TRBJ1-2, is DAMVIQNPRYQVTQFGKPVTLSCSQTLNHNVMYWYQQKSSQAPKLLFHYYDKDFNNEADTPDNFQSRRPNTSFCFLDIRSPGLGDTAMYLCATSRAGRNYGYTFGSGTRLTVV.

The chain has TRBV27 and TRBJ2-2; D not certain. Germline V CDR1 and CDR2: MNHEY, SMNVEV (reference sequence). V lost 5 bases and J 0 bases, leaving 22 bases between the germline ends. The CDR3 spans 19 residues. The CDR3 here is CASSPLQSLLRPNTGELFF. CDR3 DNA: TGTGCCAGCAGTCCACTACAGAGTCTCCTCCGACCGAACACCGGGGAGCTGTTTTTT.

This clonotype was picked up many times. This chain links TRBV14 with TRBJ2-7; D is undetermined. V lost 1 base to trimming and J lost 5 bases, with 12 bases between them. The V gene's germline CDR1 is SGHDN and CDR2 FVKESK. CDR3 length equals 14 residues. The chain's CDR3 is CASSQGNVRDEQYF. The DNA of the CDR3 is TGTGCCAGCAGCCAAGGGAACGTAAGGGACGAGCAGTACTTC.

This clonotype was observed many times. The chain links TRBV6-2 or TRBV6-3 to TRBJ2-5; D may be TRBD1 or TRBD2 (6 bases each). The CDR3 is made up of 15 amino acids. Germline lookup yields CDR1 MNHEY and CDR2 SVGEGT. The germline V and J ends were trimmed by 0 bases and 5 bases, with 13 bases remaining between them. Here the CDR3 DNA reads TGTGCCAGCAGTTACTCTCCCGGGGGCGGGGAGACCCAGTACTTC. Translation: CASSYSPGGGETQYF.

There are a few counts of this clonotype. The chain couples TRBV28 to TRBJ2-1; 10 bases align to TRBD1. The CDR3 consists of 14 residues. After removal of 3 bases from V and 6 bases from J, the junction contained 2 bases not matched to a gene. Germline CDR1 and CDR2: MDHEN and SYDVKM. CDR3 residues: CASSFGDRGNEQFF. DNA of the CDR3: TGTGCCAGCAGTTTTGGGGACAGGGGCAATGAGCAGTTCTTC.

The table lists this clonotype with a few counts. A junction boundary mismatches the germline segment, possibly from a read error. The rearrangement links TRBV7-7 to TRBJ2-7, with TRBD1 as a possible D gene (6 bases). The CDR3 spans 14 residues. Germline CDR1 and CDR2: SSHAT and FNYEAQ (reference sequence). The CDR3, as DNA: TGTGCTAGCAGCTTGGGCCGGGACACCTACGAGCAGTACTTC. Protein product: CASSLGRDTYEQYF.

The rearrangement links TRBV20-1 to TRBJ1-1; 8 nucleotides line up with TRBD1. The ends lost 7 bases at V and 7 bases at J; junction bases unmatched: 8. CDR1 DFQATT and CDR2 SNEGSKA come from the germline V gene (reference sequence). This CDR3 is built from 12 residues. DNA for the CDR3: TGCAGTGGGGACAGGACAAGTGGTGAAGCTTTCTTT. This gives the protein CSGDRTSGEAFF.

This clonotype was seen ten or more times. The V gene is TRBV28, the J gene TRBJ2-7; either TRBD1 or TRBD2 may fit D (7 bases each). The CDR3 is made up of 17 amino acids. Trimming pared 7 bases from V and 3 bases from J, leaving 25 bases between. Germline lookup yields CDR1 MDHEN and CDR2 SYDVKM. CDR3: CASTGGQRATQNYEQYF. For the CDR3, the DNA is TGTGCCAGCACGGGGGGACAGAGAGCGACCCAAAACTACGAGCAGTACTTC.

The genes are TRBV28 and TRBJ2-7; D may be TRBD1 or TRBD2 (5 bases each). The CDR3 is 14 residues long. CDR1 MDHEN and CDR2 SYDVKM come from the germline V gene. V was shortened by 6 bases and J by 6 bases, with 18 bases between the two germline ends. The DNA for the CDR3 is TGTGCCAGCAGACTCCAGTCTAGGGACGGCGAGCAGTACTTC. This sequence encodes CASRLQSRDGEQYF.

The gene calls are TRBV9 and TRBJ2-7, with 7 bases matching TRBD1. Germline CDR1 and CDR2: SGDLS and YYNGEE. This CDR3 has 14 residues. V shed 3 bases and J 2 bases; nucleotides not matched to a gene: 5. This chain's CDR3 is CASSAGDRTYEQYF. The CDR3, as DNA: TGTGCCAGCAGCGCAGGGGACAGAACCTACGAGCAGTACTTC.

The rearrangement uses TRBV7-6 and TRBJ1-1; 11 bases are shared with TRBD1. Germline V gives CDR1 SGHVS, CDR2 FNYEAQ. The CDR3 extends over 18 amino acids. Trimming removed 5 bases from V and 0 bases from J; junction bases left unmatched: 11. CDR3 DNA: TGTGCCAGCAGCCCTGGACAGGGGGCAAGGGCTATGAACACTGAAGCTTTCTTT. Amino acid sequence: CASSPGQGARAMNTEAFF.

In the case of this clonotype: A clone one base away is much larger, so this may be a read error. V usage is TRBV6-4 and J usage is TRBJ2-2; weak D call: TRBD1 (6 bases). The CDR3 has 14 residues. Germline CDR1 is MRHNA and CDR2 is SNTAGT. Trimming took 7 bases from V and 3 from J, leaving 12 bases between them. The CDR3 bases are TGTGCCAGCAAGACAGGCCGAGACACCGGGGAGCTGTTTTTT. Its protein product is CASKTGRDTGELFF.

This clonotype was observed a handful of times. The chain couples TRBV18 to TRBJ2-7; weak D call: TRBD1 (5 bases). CDR1 is KGHSH, CDR2 LQKENI, per germline. The CDR3 has 13 amino acids. Trimming left V 6 bases short and J 0 bases short, with 9 bases between. CDR3: CASSRQPSYEQYF. CDR3 DNA: TGTGCCAGCTCTAGACAGCCCTCCTACGAGCAGTACTTC.

V and J are TRBV7-2 and TRBJ1-6; TRBD1 matches 9 bases. V gave up 4 bases and J gave up 7 bases; unmatched junction bases: 5. Germline V lookup: CDR1 SGHTA, CDR2 FQGNSA. The CDR3 is made up of 15 amino acids. CDR3 region: CASSSRDRVNSPLHF. The DNA of the CDR3 is TGTGCCAGCAGCTCCCGGGACAGGGTCAATTCACCCCTCCACTTT.

This rearrangement joins TRBV6-1 to TRBJ2-2, with D perhaps assigned TRBD1 or TRBD2 (5 bases each). V lost 0 bases, J lost 4 bases, and 6 bases lay in between. The CDR3 runs 14 residues. Germline CDR1 is MNHNS and CDR2 is SASEGT. The CDR3 here is CASSEAGTTGELFF. The CDR3 bases are TGTGCCAGCAGTGAAGCGGGGACCACCGGGGAGCTGTTTTTT.

With respect to this clonotype: A read error may explain this, as a much larger clone is one base away. V and J are TRBV11-2 and TRBJ1-2; the D gene is possibly TRBD1 (5 bases). The CDR3 is 16 residues long. V was trimmed by 6 bases and J by 2 bases, leaving 19 bases between them. CDR1 SGHAT and CDR2 FQNNGV come from the germline V gene. The CDR3 is CASSSPGRGRNYGYTF. The CDR3 region has the DNA TGTGCCAGCAGTTCTCCCGGACGGGGGAGGAACTATGGCTACACCTTC.

This clonotype has at least ten counts. V gene TRBV28 combines with J gene TRBJ2-5; a weak D match, TRBD2 (6 bases). Trimming pared 4 bases from V and 3 bases from J, leaving 18 bases between. CDR3 length: 16 residues. The germline CDR1 and CDR2 sequences are MDHEN and SYDVKM. The CDR3 protein is CASSSDSRDSKETQYF. The CDR3, as DNA: TGTGCCAGCAGTTCTGATAGCCGGGACTCAAAAGAGACCCAGTACTTC.

The chain joins TRBV15 to TRBJ1-4; 8 nucleotides line up with TRBD1. The germline gives CDR1 LNHNV, CDR2 YYDKDF (reference sequence). V was pared by 4 bases and J by 8 bases, with 12 bases of the junction left unmatched. The CDR3 loop spans 16 amino acids. The CDR3 DNA sequence: TGTGCCACCAGCAAGAGATGGCAGGGGGCGTGGGAAAAACTGTTTTTT. Protein product: CATSKRWQGAWEKLFF.

The sample holds many counts of this clonotype. This chain connects TRBV27 to TRBJ2-7; D is unresolved. The V gene lost 4 bases and the J gene lost 1 base, with 8 bases spanning the gap. Germline V gives CDR1 MNHEY, CDR2 SMNVEV (reference sequence). This CDR3 is built from 13 residues. The CDR3 sequence: CASSYRASYEQYF. CDR3 DNA sequence: TGTGCCAGCAGTTACCGGGCGTCCTACGAGCAGTACTTC.

This clonotype was detected ten times or more. This sequence joins TRBV28 and TRBJ2-5; tentatively, D is TRBD1 (6 bases). This CDR3 is 17 amino acids long. The V gene lost 1 base and the J gene lost 1 base, with 16 bases spanning the gap. Germline V gene sequence: CDR1 MDHEN, CDR2 SYDVKM. CDR3 nucleotides: TGTGCCAGCAGTTTATCGGTTATACTGGGGGCCCAAGAGACCCAGTACTTC. Its translation: CASSLSVILGAQETQYF.

The chain employs TRBV6-1 and TRBJ2-6; D not resolved. Germline V gives CDR1 MNHNS, CDR2 SASEGT. The CDR3 covers 19 residues. V was shortened by 5 bases and J by 0 bases, with 20 bases between the two germline ends. The CDR3 protein is CASSLDTGPLPSGANVLTF. The CDR3 nucleotides are TGTGCCAGCAGTCTAGACACCGGGCCCCTACCCTCTGGGGCCAACGTCCTGACTTTC.

This clonotype was detected only a few times. The chain carries TRBV7-9 and TRBJ1-1; D might be TRBD1 (5 bases). The CDR3 has 17 residues. V lost 3 bases and J 7 bases, leaving 24 bases between the germline ends. Looked up from germline, CDR1 is SEHNR and CDR2 is FQNEAQ (reference sequence). The CDR3 DNA is TGTGCCAGCAGCTTCGCCCAGGGCAGGGTGAAGGGGCTTGAAGCTTTCTTT. This translates into CASSFAQGRVKGLEAFF. Combining the CDR3 with reference TRBV7-9 and TRBJ1-1 gives the whole variable domain DTGVSQNPRHKITKRGQNVTFRCDPISEHNRLYWYRQTLGQGPEFLTYFQNEAQLEKSRLLSDRFSAERPKGSFSTLEIQRTEQGDSAMYLCASSFAQGRVKGLEAFFGQGTRLTVV.

Notes on this clonotype: A read error may explain this, as a much larger clone is one base away. V is TRBV20-1 and J is TRBJ2-7; 8 nucleotides match TRBD2. Germline V CDR1 and CDR2: DFQATT, SNEGSKA (reference sequence). CDR3 length equals 13 residues. CDR3 residues: CSTRGTSSYEQYF. The CDR3 nucleotides read TGCAGTACTAGAGGGACTAGCTCCTACGAGCAGTACTTC.

Note on this clonotype: This may be a read error: a much more frequent sequence differs by one nucleotide. The rearrangement joins TRBV6-2 or TRBV6-3 to TRBJ1-2, with 7 bases fitting TRBD1. The CDR3 runs 17 residues. The J segment lost 0 bases and the V segment lost 2 bases, leaving 9 bases of the junction unmatched. Germline CDR1 is MNHEY and CDR2 is SVGEGT. Here the CDR3 reads CASSYGRDRVANYGYTF. As DNA, the CDR3 is TGTGCCAGCAGTTACGGACGCGACAGGGTGGCTAACTATGGCTACACCTTC.

The gene calls are TRBV15 and TRBJ2-7, with D maybe TRBD2 (5 bases). CDR1 is LNHNV and CDR2 is YYDKDF in the germline V gene (reference sequence). V gave up 1 base and J gave up 6 bases, with 13 bases separating them. The CDR3 runs to 14 residues. DNA of the CDR3: TGTGCCACCAGCAGAGGTGGGATCGCGGGCGAGCAGTACTTC. It codes for CATSRGGIAGEQYF.

Many counts were recorded for this clonotype. The chain combines TRBV6-1 with TRBJ1-1; no reliable D call. This CDR3 contains 12 residues. V was shortened by 6 bases and J by 7 bases, with 12 bases between the two germline ends. CDR1 is MNHNS and CDR2 is SASEGT in the germline V gene. The CDR3 DNA follows: TGTGCCAGCAGCGTTTCCGGCCTTGAAGCTTTCTTT. It translates to CASSVSGLEAFF.

This clonotype was seen a few times. The chain recombines TRBV3-1 with TRBJ2-7; TRBD2 matches at 8 bases. The junction had 15 bases not matched to a gene; V was cut back by 6 bases and J by 2 bases. CDR3 length: 17 residues. The germline CDR1 and CDR2 sequences are LGHDT and YNNKEL (reference sequence). Here the CDR3 DNA reads TGTGCCAGCAGTCAGGGCAGAGTAGCGGGAAACACCTACGAGCAGTACTTC. Translating it yields CASSQGRVAGNTYEQYF.